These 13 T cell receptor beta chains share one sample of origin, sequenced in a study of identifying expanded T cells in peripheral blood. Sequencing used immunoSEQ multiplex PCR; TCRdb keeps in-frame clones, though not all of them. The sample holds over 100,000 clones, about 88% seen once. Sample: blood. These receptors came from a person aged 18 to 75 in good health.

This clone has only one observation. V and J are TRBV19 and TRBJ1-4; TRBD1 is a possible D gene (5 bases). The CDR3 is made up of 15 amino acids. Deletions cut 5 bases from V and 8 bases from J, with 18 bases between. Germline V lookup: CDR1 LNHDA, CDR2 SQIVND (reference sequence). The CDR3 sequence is CASSSTETGWEKLFF. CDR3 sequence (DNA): TGTGCCAGTAGTTCGACAGAGACGGGCTGGGAAAAACTGTTTTTT.

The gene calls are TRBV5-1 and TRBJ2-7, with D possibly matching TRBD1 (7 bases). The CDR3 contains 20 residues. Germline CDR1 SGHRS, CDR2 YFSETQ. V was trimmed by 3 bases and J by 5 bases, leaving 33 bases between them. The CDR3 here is CASSSSDPGRRGPFFHEQYF. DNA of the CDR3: TGCGCCAGCAGCTCTTCTGACCCGGGGCGGAGGGGGCCGTTTTTCCACGAGCAGTACTTC.

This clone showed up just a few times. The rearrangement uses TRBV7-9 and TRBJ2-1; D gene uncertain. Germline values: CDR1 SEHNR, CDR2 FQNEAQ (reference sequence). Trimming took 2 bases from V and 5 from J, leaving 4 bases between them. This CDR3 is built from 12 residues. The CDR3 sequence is CASSLMNNEQFF. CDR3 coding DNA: TGTGCCAGCAGCTTAATGAACAATGAGCAGTTCTTC.

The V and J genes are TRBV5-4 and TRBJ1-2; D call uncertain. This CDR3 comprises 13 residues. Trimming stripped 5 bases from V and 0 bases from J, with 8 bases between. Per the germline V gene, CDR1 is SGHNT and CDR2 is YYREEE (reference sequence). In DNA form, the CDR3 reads TGTGCCAGCAGGGCTGGCCCTAACTATGGCTACACCTTC. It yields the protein CASRAGPNYGYTF.

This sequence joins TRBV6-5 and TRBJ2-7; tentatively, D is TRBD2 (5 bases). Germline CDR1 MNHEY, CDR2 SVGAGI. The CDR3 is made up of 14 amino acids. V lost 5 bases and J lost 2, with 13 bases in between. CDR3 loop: CASSPGTSPYEQYF. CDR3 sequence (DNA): TGTGCCAGCAGTCCTGGTACTAGTCCCTACGAGCAGTACTTC.

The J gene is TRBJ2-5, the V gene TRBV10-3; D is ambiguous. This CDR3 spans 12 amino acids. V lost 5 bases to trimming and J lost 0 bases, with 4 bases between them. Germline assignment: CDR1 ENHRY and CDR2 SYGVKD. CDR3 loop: CAISQNQETQYF. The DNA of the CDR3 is TGTGCCATCAGTCAGAACCAAGAGACCCAGTACTTC.

The CDR3 spells CATSRGVMTAEAFF. CDR3 nucleotides: TGTGCCACCAGCAGAGGCGTCATGACCGCTGAAGCTTTCTTT. This chain joins TRBV15 and TRBJ1-1, with D unresolved. The CDR3 spans 14 residues. Germline CDR1 and CDR2: LNHNV and YYDKDF (reference sequence). The V end was cut by 1 base, the J end by 6 bases, with 12 bases between.

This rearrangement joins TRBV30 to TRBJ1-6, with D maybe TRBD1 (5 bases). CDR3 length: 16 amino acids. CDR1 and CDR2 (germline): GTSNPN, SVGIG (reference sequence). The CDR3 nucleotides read TGTGCATGGGGGGTGCTTCGGGGACGGTATAATTCACCCCTCCACTTT. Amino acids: CAWGVLRGRYNSPLHF.

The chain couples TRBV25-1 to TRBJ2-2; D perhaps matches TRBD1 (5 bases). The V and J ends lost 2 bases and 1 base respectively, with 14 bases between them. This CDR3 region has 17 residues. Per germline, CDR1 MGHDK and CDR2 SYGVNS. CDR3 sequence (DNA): TGTGCCAGCAGTGAAACTTTAGGGCAGGGGAACACCGGGGAGCTGTTTTTT. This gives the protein CASSETLGQGNTGELFF.

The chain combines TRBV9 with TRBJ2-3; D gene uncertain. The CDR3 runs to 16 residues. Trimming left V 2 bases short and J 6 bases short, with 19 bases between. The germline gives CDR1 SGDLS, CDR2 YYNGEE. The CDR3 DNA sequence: TGTGCCAGCAGCGTGGTAGGTAGCAATCACCCGGATACGCAGTATTTT. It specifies CASSVVGSNHPDTQYF.

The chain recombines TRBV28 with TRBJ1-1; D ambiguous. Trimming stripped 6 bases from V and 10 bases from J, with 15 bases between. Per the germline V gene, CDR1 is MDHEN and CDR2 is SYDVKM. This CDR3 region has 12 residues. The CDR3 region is CASRPTWIGAFF. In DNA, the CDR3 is TGTGCCAGCAGACCGACCTGGATTGGAGCTTTCTTT.

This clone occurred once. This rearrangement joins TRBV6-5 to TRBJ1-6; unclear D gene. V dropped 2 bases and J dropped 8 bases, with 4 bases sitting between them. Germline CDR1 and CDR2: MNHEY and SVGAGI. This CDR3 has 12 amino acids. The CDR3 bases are TGTGCCAGCAGTTACGTGGATTCACCCCTCCACTTT. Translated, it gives CASSYVDSPLHF.

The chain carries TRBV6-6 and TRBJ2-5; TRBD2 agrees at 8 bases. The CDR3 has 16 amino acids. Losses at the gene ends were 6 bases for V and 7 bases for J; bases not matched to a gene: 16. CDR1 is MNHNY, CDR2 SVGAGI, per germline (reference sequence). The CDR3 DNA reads TGTGCCAGCAGCGCAGCCTTGGCAAGCGGGAGAGTGACCCAGTACTTC. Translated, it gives CASSAALASGRVTQYF.